The entry below describes one TCR beta chain. Original processing notes: Reference gene primer amplification gave estimated nucleated cell counts. Clones were read by immunoSEQ multiplex PCR, and TCRdb kept only the in-frame ones, dropping some. The V and J calls and clone size come from that table; D and trimming were worked out from the DNA. The sample shows 180,000 or so clones, approximately 83% of them seen only once. The CDR3 sequence is 14 residues long. V lost 3 bases and J 4 bases, leaving 12 bases between the germline ends. Germline CDR1 and CDR2: LNHDA and SQIVND (reference sequence). This entry is derived from a study of blood T cell repertoires in COVID-19. Across the study: The origin of the acute and convalescent COVID-19 samples was the United States, Italy and Spain. T cells, B-cell-depleted T cells, or PBMCs provided the cDNA or gDNA that served as material.

The TCR was taken from a human donor with acute or convalescent COVID-19. The donor label of this sample is uncertain. The rearrangement uses TRBV19 and TRBJ1-2; a possible D gene is TRBD1 (5 bases). Sequenced: peripheral blood. The CDR3 region has the DNA TGTGCCAGTAGTATCCCGGGGAGGGGCTATGGCTACACCTTC. The encoded protein is CASSIPGRGYGYTF.